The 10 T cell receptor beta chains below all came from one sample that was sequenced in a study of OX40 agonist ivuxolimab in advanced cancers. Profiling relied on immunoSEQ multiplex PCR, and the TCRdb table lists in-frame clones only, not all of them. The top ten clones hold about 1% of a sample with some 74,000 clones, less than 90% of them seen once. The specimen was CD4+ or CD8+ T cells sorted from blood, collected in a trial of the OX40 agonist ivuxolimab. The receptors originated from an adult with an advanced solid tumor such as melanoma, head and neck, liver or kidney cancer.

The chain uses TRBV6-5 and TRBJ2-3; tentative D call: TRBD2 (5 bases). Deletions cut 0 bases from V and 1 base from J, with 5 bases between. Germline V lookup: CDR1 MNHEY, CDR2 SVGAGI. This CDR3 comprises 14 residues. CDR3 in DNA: TGTGCCAGCAGTTACTCGGGAGGCACAGATACGCAGTATTTT. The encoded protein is CASSYSGGTDTQYF.

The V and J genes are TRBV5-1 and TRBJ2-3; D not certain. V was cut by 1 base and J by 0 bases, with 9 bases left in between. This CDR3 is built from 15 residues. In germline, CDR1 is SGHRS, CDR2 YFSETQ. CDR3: CASSLSTSSTDTQYF. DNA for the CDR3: TGCGCCAGCAGCTTGTCCACCTCTAGCACAGATACGCAGTATTTT.

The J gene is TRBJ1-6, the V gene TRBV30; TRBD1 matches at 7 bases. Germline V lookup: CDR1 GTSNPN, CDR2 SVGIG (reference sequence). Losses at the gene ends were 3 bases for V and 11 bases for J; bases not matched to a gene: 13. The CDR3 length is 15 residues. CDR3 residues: CAWSLDQDRAPPLHF. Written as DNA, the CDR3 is TGTGCCTGGAGCCTTGACCAAGACAGGGCCCCACCCCTCCACTTT. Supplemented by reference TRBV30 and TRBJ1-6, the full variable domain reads SQTIHQWPATLVQPVGSPLSLECTVEGTSNPNLYWYRQAAGRGLQLLFYSVGIGQISSEVPQNLSASRPQDRQFILSSKKLLLSDSGFYLCAWSLDQDRAPPLHFGNGTRLTVT.

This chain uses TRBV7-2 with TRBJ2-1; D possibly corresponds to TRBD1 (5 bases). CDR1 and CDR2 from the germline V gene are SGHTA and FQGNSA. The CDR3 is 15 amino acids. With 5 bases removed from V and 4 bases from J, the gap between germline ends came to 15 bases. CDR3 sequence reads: CASSLGHKTYNEQFF. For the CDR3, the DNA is TGTGCCAGCAGCCTCGGACACAAAACTTACAATGAGCAGTTCTTC.

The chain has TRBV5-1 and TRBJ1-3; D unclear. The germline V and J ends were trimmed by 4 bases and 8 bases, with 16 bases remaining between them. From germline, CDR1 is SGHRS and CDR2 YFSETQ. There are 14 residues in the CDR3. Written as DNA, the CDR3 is TGCGCCAGCAGCGTCGGGGAGCCTGTAGACACCATATATTTT. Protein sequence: CASSVGEPVDTIYF.

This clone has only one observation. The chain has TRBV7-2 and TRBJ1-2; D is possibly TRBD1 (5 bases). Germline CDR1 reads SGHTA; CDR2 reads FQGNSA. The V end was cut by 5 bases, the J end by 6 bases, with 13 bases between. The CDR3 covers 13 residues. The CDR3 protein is CASSRDGGDGYTF. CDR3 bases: TGTGCCAGCAGCCGGGACGGGGGGGATGGCTACACCTTC.

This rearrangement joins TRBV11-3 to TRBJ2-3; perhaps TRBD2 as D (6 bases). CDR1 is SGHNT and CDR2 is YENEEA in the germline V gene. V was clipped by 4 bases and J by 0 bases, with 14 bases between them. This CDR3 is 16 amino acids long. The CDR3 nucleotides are TGTGCCAGCAGCTCCCGGGGAGGACCGAGCACAGATACGCAGTATTTT. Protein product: CASSSRGGPSTDTQYF.

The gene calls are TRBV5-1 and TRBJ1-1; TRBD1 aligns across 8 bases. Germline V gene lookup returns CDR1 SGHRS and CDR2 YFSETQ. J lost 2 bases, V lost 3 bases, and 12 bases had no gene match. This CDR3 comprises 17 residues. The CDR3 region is CASSSLLITGGNTEAFF. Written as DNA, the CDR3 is TGCGCCAGCAGCTCCCTTCTTATTACAGGGGGAAACACTGAAGCTTTCTTT. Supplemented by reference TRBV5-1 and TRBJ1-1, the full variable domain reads KAGVTQTPRYLIKTRGQQVTLSCSPISGHRSVSWYQQTPGQGLQFLFEYFSETQRNKGNFPGRFSGRQFSNSRSEMNVSTLELGDSALYLCASSSLLITGGNTEAFFGQGTRLTVV.

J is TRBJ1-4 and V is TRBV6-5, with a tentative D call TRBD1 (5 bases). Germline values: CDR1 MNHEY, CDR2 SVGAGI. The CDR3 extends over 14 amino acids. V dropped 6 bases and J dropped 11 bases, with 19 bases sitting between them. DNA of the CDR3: TGTGCCAGCAGCCCAGGGTCCTCCTCGGGGAAACTGTTTTTT. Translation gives CASSPGSSSGKLFF.

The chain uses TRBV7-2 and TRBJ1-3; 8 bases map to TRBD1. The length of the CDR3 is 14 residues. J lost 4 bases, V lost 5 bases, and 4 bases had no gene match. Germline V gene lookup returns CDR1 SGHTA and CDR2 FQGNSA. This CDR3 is CASSVTGGGNTIYF. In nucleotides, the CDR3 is TGTGCCAGCAGCGTAACAGGGGGAGGAAACACCATATATTTT.